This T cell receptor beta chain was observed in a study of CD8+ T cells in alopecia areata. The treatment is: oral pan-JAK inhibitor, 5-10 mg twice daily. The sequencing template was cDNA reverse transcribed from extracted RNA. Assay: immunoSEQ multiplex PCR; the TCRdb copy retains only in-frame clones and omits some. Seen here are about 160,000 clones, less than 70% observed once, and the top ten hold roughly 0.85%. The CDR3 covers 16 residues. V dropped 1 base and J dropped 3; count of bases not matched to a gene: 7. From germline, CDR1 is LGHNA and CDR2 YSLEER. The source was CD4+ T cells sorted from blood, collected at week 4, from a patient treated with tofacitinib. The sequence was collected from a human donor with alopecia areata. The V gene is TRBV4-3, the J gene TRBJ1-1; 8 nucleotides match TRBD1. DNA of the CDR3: TGCGCCAGCAGCCAAGGGACAGGGAGGCTGTACACTGAAGCTTTCTTT. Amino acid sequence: CASSQGTGRLYTEAFF.